The clone carrying this T cell receptor (beta chain) was seen more than once but under ten times. The data are from a study of blood T cells in healthy people across ages. Per the germline V gene, CDR1 is SQVTM and CDR2 is ANQGSEA. Trimming removed 7 bases at V and 2 bases at J, with 22 bases between. This CDR3 is built from 16 residues. Combining a sample-barcoded 5' primer with a J-beta primer mix, a second PCR ran for roughly 6 to 12 cycles. Using its own MiXCR run on the 5' RACE reads, TCRdb lists one record per CDR3 protein. The data show over a million distinct CDR3 sequences, 35% to 45% seen once.

Sample: blood. The rearrangement links TRBV29-1 to TRBJ2-3, with unresolved D. This clonotype was sampled from a young woman in good health. CDR3 nucleotide sequence: TGCAGCGCCCCGGGCCACGGACGGGCGAACACAGATACGCAGTATTTT. Translated, it gives CSAPGHGRANTDTQYF.